This T cell receptor (beta chain) was documented in a study of OX40 agonist ivuxolimab in advanced cancers. Study overall: An agonistic anti-OX40 (CD134) antibody, ivuxolimab, was used to treat the patients.

The CDR3 length is 16 residues. Trimming pared 1 base from V and 2 bases from J, leaving 12 bases between. Broader study findings: CD4+ T cells averaged fewer expanded clones than CD8+ T cells.

Remarks on this clone: Its antigen is currently unknown.

Profiling relied on immunoSEQ multiplex PCR, and the TCRdb table lists in-frame clones only, not all of them. The table shows tens of thousands of clones, with more than 65% occurring only once. V usage is TRBV23-1 and J usage is TRBJ1-5; D is unclear. TRBV23-1 is an ORF, with its function uncertain. The source was CD4+ or CD8+ T cells sorted from blood, collected in a trial of the OX40 agonist ivuxolimab. This receptor was identified in an adult with an advanced solid tumor such as melanoma, head and neck, liver or kidney cancer. The chain's CDR3 is CASSQWERVGNQPQHF. The CDR3 DNA is TGCGCCAGCAGTCAATGGGAAAGGGTTGGCAATCAGCCCCAGCATTTT.